This entry concerns a single TCR beta chain. Per the original data handling: Quantification of nucleated cells was approximated via reference gene primer amplification. Repertoires were generated with immunoSEQ multiplex PCR, while TCRdb's copy carries only in-frame clones and drops some. V and J calls and clone size follow that table, whereas D and trimming were derived from the DNA. This sample has 90,000 to 120,000 clones; approximately 88% occur once, and the top ten carry 4.5% to 5%. These data come from a study of blood T cell repertoires in COVID-19. About the study: COVID-19 samples from acute and convalescent phases originated in the United States, Italy and Spain. Nucleic acid was either cDNA or gDNA, and it came from T cells, B-cell-depleted T cells, or PBMCs.

The junction had 2 bases not matched to a gene; V was cut back by 4 bases and J by 6 bases. The CDR3 has 13 residues. Germline V CDR1 and CDR2: MNHEY, SVGAGI. The sample taken for sequencing was peripheral blood. The chain has TRBV6-5 and TRBJ1-5, with TRBD1 matching over 8 bases. The clonotype originates from a man aged 35-49 years with active or convalescent COVID-19. CDR3 coding DNA: TGTGCCAGCAGTTCGACAGGGGCTCAGCCCCAGCATTTT. It translates to CASSSTGAQPQHF.